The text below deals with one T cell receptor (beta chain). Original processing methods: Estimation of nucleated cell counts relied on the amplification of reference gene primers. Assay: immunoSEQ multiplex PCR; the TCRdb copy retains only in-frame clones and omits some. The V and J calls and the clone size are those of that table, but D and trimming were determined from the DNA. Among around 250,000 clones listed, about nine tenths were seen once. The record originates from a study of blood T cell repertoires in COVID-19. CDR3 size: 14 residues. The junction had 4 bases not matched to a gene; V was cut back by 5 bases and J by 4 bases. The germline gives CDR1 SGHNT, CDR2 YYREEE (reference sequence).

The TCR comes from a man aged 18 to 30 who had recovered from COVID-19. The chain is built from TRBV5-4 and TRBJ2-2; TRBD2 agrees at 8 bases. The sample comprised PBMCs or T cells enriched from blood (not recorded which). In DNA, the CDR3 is TGTGCCAGCAGGTCGGGACTAGGCACCGGGGAGCTGTTTTTT. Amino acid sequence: CASRSGLGTGELFF.